The rows below give T cell receptor beta chains drawn from one sample of a study of cytomegalovirus exposure and HLA in healthy donors. Here immunoSEQ multiplex PCR was the method, and the copy in TCRdb shows in-frame clones only, minus some. This sample has 100,000 to 150,000 clones, with roughly 10% found just once. Source material: PBMCs. The receptor source for this set is a woman aged 18-29 years in good health and CMV-seropositive. The CDR3 runs from the conserved cysteine through the conserved F or W. D genes are given only for firm matches. Size values are once, few and many counts, or a class for expanded clones, and some rows have none.

CASGSYNEQFF | TGTGCCTCGGGGTCCTACAATGAGCAGTTCTTC | TRBJ2-1 | few | NA | TRBV6-1
CASSRQGGGSYNEQFF | TGTGCCAGCAGCAGACAGGGGGGGGGCTCCTACAATGAGCAGTTCTTC | TRBJ2-1 | few | NA | TRBV21-1
CASSLPTSGSYRETQYF | TGTGCCAGCAGCTTACCTACTAGCGGGAGTTATAGAGAGACCCAGTACTTC | TRBJ2-5 | few | TRBD2 | TRBV7-2
CASSPLPPEITDTQYF | TGTGCCAGCAGTCCCTTACCCCCGGAGATCACAGATACGCAGTATTTT | TRBJ2-3 | NA | NA | TRBV27
CASSESGETQYF | TGTGCCAGCAGTGAAAGCGGAGAGACCCAGTACTTC | TRBJ2-5 | NA | NA | TRBV28
CASSLWLAGTDTQYF | TGTGCCAGCAGCTTGTGGCTAGCGGGAACAGATACGCAGTATTTT | TRBJ2-3 | few | TRBD2 | TRBV5-4
CASSQGAGMNPEAFF | TGTGCCAGCAGCCAAGGAGCGGGCATGAACCCTGAAGCTTTCTTT | TRBJ1-1 | few | NA | TRBV4-2
CSVAPSGSYEQYF | TGCAGCGTTGCCCCTAGCGGGAGCTACGAGCAGTACTTC | TRBJ2-7 | few | TRBD2 | TRBV29-1
CAISAYSGGLNGELFF | TGTGCCATCAGTGCCTATTCGGGGGGACTGAACGGGGAGCTGTTTTTT | TRBJ2-2 | NA | TRBD2 | TRBV10-3
CASSYRDTEQSF | TGTGCCAGCAGCTACAGGGACACCGAGCAGTCCTTC | TRBJ2-7 | NA | NA | TRBV2
CASSQDKTSGKTDTQYF | TGCGCCAGCAGCCAAGATAAGACTAGCGGGAAGACAGATACGCAGTATTTT | TRBJ2-3 | NA | TRBD2 | TRBV4-1
CASSQIDGGGPYEQYF | TGCGCCAGCAGCCAAATTGACGGCGGGGGCCCCTACGAGCAGTACTTC | TRBJ2-7 | few | NA | TRBV4-1
CASSEDGWAVTNQPQHF | TGTGCCAGCAGTGAAGACGGTTGGGCAGTGACCAATCAGCCCCAGCATTTT | TRBJ1-5 | few | NA | TRBV6-1
CSVELASGYNEQFF | TGCAGCGTTGAGTTGGCTAGCGGCTACAATGAGCAGTTCTTC | TRBJ2-1 | few | TRBD2 | TRBV29-1
CASSSPRDTDAEQYF | TGTGCCAGCAGCTCACCCCGGGACACCGATGCCGAGCAGTACTTC | TRBJ2-7 | few | NA | TRBV7-9
CAWTAQGAQGYTF | TGTGCCTGGACCGCACAGGGGGCGCAGGGCTACACCTTC | TRBJ1-2 | NA | TRBD1 | TRBV30
CRGSNNYGYTF | TGCAGGGGGAGTAATAACTATGGCTACACCTTC | TRBJ1-2 | few | NA | TRBV20-1
CASSYSWGQANEKLFF | TGTGCCAGCAGTTATTCTTGGGGCCAGGCTAATGAAAAACTGTTTTTT | TRBJ1-4 | NA | NA | TRBV6-5
CASSVLAGGYNEQFF | TGTGCCAGCAGCGTACTAGCGGGAGGGTACAATGAGCAGTTCTTC | TRBJ2-1 | few | TRBD2 | TRBV6-6
CASSFLGRITDTQYF | TGTGCCAGCAGCTTCCTGGGGCGGATCACAGATACGCAGTATTTT | TRBJ2-3 | NA | NA | TRBV5-8
CASSLGLAGGPYEQYF | TGTGCCAGCAGCTTAGGGCTAGCGGGAGGGCCCTACGAGCAGTACTTC | TRBJ2-7 | few | TRBD2 | TRBV7-9
CSAGTGVYEQYF | TGCAGCGCTGGGACAGGGGTATACGAGCAGTACTTC | TRBJ2-7 | NA | TRBD1 | TRBV29-1
CASRHNSGTGGTEAFF | TGTGCCAGCAGACATAATTCCGGGACAGGGGGCACTGAAGCTTTCTTT | TRBJ1-1 | few | TRBD1 | TRBV19
CAVDYRGQTEAFF | TGTGCCGTCGACTACAGGGGGCAGACTGAAGCTTTCTTT | TRBJ1-1 | NA | TRBD1 | TRBV2
CAISRGGDSNQPQHF | TGTGCCATCAGCCGGGGGGGGGATAGCAATCAGCCCCAGCATTTT | TRBJ1-5 | once | NA | TRBV10-3
CAWSVGGGTDTQYF | TGTGCCTGGAGTGTAGGGGGAGGCACAGATACGCAGTATTTT | TRBJ2-3 | NA | NA | TRBV30
CASSGPRDHITGELFF | TGTGCCAGCAGTGGGCCGCGGGATCATATCACCGGGGAGCTGTTTTTT | TRBJ2-2 | NA | NA | TRBV6-1
CASSVGQKLMNTEAFF | TGTGCCAGCAGCGTAGGACAGAAGCTCATGAACACTGAAGCTTTCTTT | TRBJ1-1 | few | NA | TRBV9
CASSIIGQGNTEAFF | TGCGCCAGCAGCATTATAGGACAGGGGAACACTGAAGCTTTCTTT | TRBJ1-1 | many | TRBD1 | TRBV5-1
CASSSLDRGATGTQYF | TGTGCCAGCAGCTCACTAGACAGGGGGGCTACCGGGACCCAGTACTTC | TRBJ2-5 | once | TRBD1 | TRBV11-2
CASSQSPAGKETQYF | TGCGCCAGCAGCCAAAGTCCAGCGGGCAAAGAGACCCAGTACTTC | TRBJ2-5 | many | NA | TRBV4-1
CASSPPLDRLTDTQYF | TGTGCCAGCTCACCACCTTTGGATCGACTCACAGATACGCAGTATTTT | TRBJ2-3 | NA | NA | TRBV18
CASSNGDNEQFF | TGTGCCAGCAGCAACGGAGACAATGAGCAGTTCTTC | TRBJ2-1 | few | NA | TRBV6-4
CASSIGSTDTQYF | TGTGCCAGCAGCATCGGTAGCACAGATACGCAGTATTTT | TRBJ2-3 | NA | NA | TRBV11-3
CASSIAGGRVRGQNQPQHF | TGTGCCAGTAGTATTGCAGGCGGTCGGGTCCGAGGACAGAATCAGCCCCAGCATTTT | TRBJ1-5 | few | NA | TRBV19
CASSVGIDPRSTDTQYF | TGTGCCAGCAGCGTAGGTATAGATCCAAGAAGCACAGATACGCAGTATTTT | TRBJ2-3 | few | NA | TRBV9
CASSQGQQGHDEQYF | TGTGCCAGCAGCCAAGGTCAACAGGGCCACGACGAGCAGTACTTC | TRBJ2-7 | few | NA | TRBV4-2
CASSLGQGEKTQYF | TGTGCCAGCAGTCTGGGACAGGGGGAAAAGACCCAGTACTTC | TRBJ2-5 | few | TRBD1 | TRBV6-5
CASIEGGSSYGYTF | TGTGCCAGTATCGAAGGGGGCAGTAGCTATGGCTACACCTTC | TRBJ1-2 | NA | TRBD1 | TRBV19
CASRDRAGETQYF | TGTGCCAGCAGGGACCGGGCGGGGGAGACCCAGTACTTC | TRBJ2-5 | few | NA | TRBV2
CASSQGAVVTEAFF | TGCGCCAGCAGCCAAGGTGCCGTAGTCACTGAAGCTTTCTTT | TRBJ1-1 | NA | NA | TRBV4-1
CASRDKAGVRTYSYNEQFF | TGCGCCAGCAGGGATAAAGCGGGAGTCAGGACTTACTCCTACAATGAGCAGTTCTTC | TRBJ2-1 | NA | TRBD2 | TRBV10-1
CASSRSTGTTEAFF | TGCGCCAGCAGCCGGTCGACAGGGACCACTGAAGCTTTCTTT | TRBJ1-1 | few | TRBD1 | TRBV4-1
CASRLPGRATEAFF | TGTGCCAGTAGGCTCCCAGGGAGGGCGACTGAAGCTTTCTTT | TRBJ1-1 | NA | NA | TRBV19
CASSLGSGSQTYGYTF | TGTGCCAGCAGTTTAGGCTCAGGCTCCCAAACCTATGGCTACACCTTC | TRBJ1-2 | NA | NA | TRBV28
CASSRGMFTEAFF | TGTGCCAGCAGTCGCGGGATGTTCACTGAAGCTTTCTTT | TRBJ1-1 | few | NA | TRBV16
CASSRSISEGYTF | TGTGCCAGCAGCCGATCAATTTCAGAAGGCTACACCTTC | TRBJ1-2 | few | NA | TRBV7-6
CASRPLAGSTDTQYF | TGTGCCAGCAGACCGCTAGCGGGGAGCACAGATACGCAGTATTTT | TRBJ2-3 | NA | TRBD2 | TRBV6-5
CASSLVAGSTDTQYF | TGTGCCAGCAGCTTAGTGGCGGGGAGCACAGATACGCAGTATTTT | TRBJ2-3 | few | NA | TRBV7-3
CASSEVHLGDGANVLTF | TGTGCCAGCAGTGAAGTCCACTTGGGAGATGGGGCCAACGTCCTGACTTTC | TRBJ2-6 | few | NA | TRBV6-1
CASSLTTGETEAFF | TGTGCCAGCAGCTTGACGACAGGGGAAACTGAAGCTTTCTTT | TRBJ1-1 | NA | TRBD1 | TRBV7-9
CSVISTGAYGYTF | TGCAGCGTTATCTCCACAGGGGCCTATGGCTACACCTTC | TRBJ1-2 | few | TRBD1 | TRBV29-1